Below, 12 T cell receptor beta chains from the same sample are listed, as sequenced in a study of T cell changes during pregnancy in multiple sclerosis. Clones were read by immunoSEQ multiplex PCR, and TCRdb kept only the in-frame ones, dropping some. Of tens of thousands of clones detected, over 80% appear once; the ten largest clones hold 2% to 2.5%. Material: peripheral blood, obtained after pregnancy. The receptors were gathered from a female donor with multiple sclerosis, enrolled in a pregnancy study.

The chain carries TRBV5-1 and TRBJ2-7; a possible D gene is TRBD2 (6 bases). Germline V lookup: CDR1 SGHRS, CDR2 YFSETQ. V lost 6 bases and J lost 5, with 21 bases in between. CDR3 length: 15 amino acids. DNA for the CDR3: TGCGCCAGCACGCCTGGCCTTGGGACTTCCCACGAGCAGTACTTC. Translated, it gives CASTPGLGTSHEQYF.

The rearrangement links TRBV5-1 to TRBJ2-1, with D maybe TRBD1 (5 bases). In germline, CDR1 is SGHRS, CDR2 YFSETQ. Trimming removed 5 bases at V and 9 bases at J, with 15 bases between. CDR3 length: 13 amino acids. The CDR3 loop is CASRGLDNAEQFF. The CDR3, as DNA: TGCGCCAGCAGGGGGCTAGACAATGCTGAGCAGTTCTTC.

This chain connects TRBV4-1 to TRBJ2-3; TRBD1 matches at 7 bases. J was trimmed by 1 base and V by 0 bases; bases with no gene match: 13. The CDR3 length is 19 residues. CDR1 is MGHRA, CDR2 YSYEKL, per germline. CDR3 amino acids: CASSQDSPTTGTGTDTQYF. DNA for the CDR3: TGCGCCAGCAGCCAAGATTCCCCGACTACAGGGACAGGCACAGATACGCAGTATTTT.

This sequence joins TRBV7-9 and TRBJ2-3, with D tentatively TRBD1 (6 bases). Germline CDR1 and CDR2: SEHNR and FQNEAQ (reference sequence). V lost 5 bases, J lost 3 bases, and 15 bases lay in between. CDR3 length: 15 residues. The DNA for the CDR3 is TGTGCCAGCAGCCCCCAGGGGTACGGAACAGATACGCAGTATTTT. Translation: CASSPQGYGTDTQYF.

The chain has TRBV12-5 and TRBJ2-2, with 8 bases identical to TRBD1. This CDR3 is 15 amino acids long. With 4 bases clipped from V and 2 bases from J, the junction kept 3 bases outside the gene matches. From germline, CDR1 is LGHNT and CDR2 FRNRAP. CDR3 nucleotide sequence: TGTGCTAGTGGTTGGACAGGGTTCAACACCGGGGAGCTGTTTTTT. This sequence encodes CASGWTGFNTGELFF.

The V call is TRBV6-1, the J call TRBJ2-3; possible D gene TRBD2, 7 bases. Trimming removed 6 bases from V and 6 bases from J, with 13 bases in between. The germline gives CDR1 MNHNS, CDR2 SASEGT. CDR3 length: 13 amino acids. CDR3 region: CASRGGGPDTQYF. In DNA form, the CDR3 reads TGTGCCAGCAGGGGAGGGGGGCCGGATACGCAGTATTTT.

The V call is TRBV6-4, the J call TRBJ2-1, with TRBD2 matching 8 bases. The CDR3 loop spans 15 amino acids. The V segment lost 0 bases and the J segment 6 bases; nucleotides outside the gene matches: 4. The germline gives CDR1 MRHNA, CDR2 SNTAGT. The CDR3 reads CASSDSTSGSNEQFF. CDR3 coding DNA: TGTGCCAGCAGTGACTCAACTAGCGGCAGCAATGAGCAGTTCTTC.

The chain uses TRBV30 and TRBJ2-7; 7 nucleotides line up with TRBD2. Per the germline V gene, CDR1 is GTSNPN and CDR2 is SVGIG (reference sequence). V lost 2 bases, J lost 6 bases, and 1 base stayed unmatched. The CDR3 totals 11 residues. CDR3 residues: CAWSLAGEQYF. The CDR3, as DNA: TGTGCCTGGAGTTTAGCGGGCGAGCAGTACTTC.

J is TRBJ1-6 and V is TRBV6-6; D possibly corresponds to TRBD1 (6 bases). There are 14 residues in the CDR3. CDR1 is MNHNY, CDR2 SVGAGI, per germline (reference sequence). The V gene lost 10 bases and the J gene lost 7 bases, with 17 bases spanning the gap. The CDR3 is CATNGGRENSPLHF. The CDR3 DNA reads TGTGCCACCAATGGGGGCAGGGAGAATTCACCCCTCCACTTT.

The chain is built from TRBV7-2 and TRBJ1-4; D unclear. The CDR3 length is 14 residues. The germline V gene has CDR1 SGHTA and CDR2 FQGNSA. The V and J ends lost 4 bases and 6 bases respectively, with 12 bases between them. CDR3 protein: CASSSTGWDEKLFF. For the CDR3, the DNA is TGTGCCAGCAGCTCCACGGGGTGGGATGAAAAACTGTTTTTT.

This chain connects TRBV15 to TRBJ1-5, with a weak D call TRBD1 (5 bases). V lost 5 bases and J lost 1, with 6 bases in between. Per the germline V gene, CDR1 is LNHNV and CDR2 is YYDKDF (reference sequence). This CDR3 spans 13 amino acids. CDR3 amino acids: CATSRQSNQPQHF. In nucleotides, the CDR3 is TGTGCCACCAGCCGACAGAGCAATCAGCCCCAGCATTTT.

This chain uses TRBV6-1 with TRBJ2-7; 10 nucleotides agree with TRBD1. CDR1 is MNHNS and CDR2 is SASEGT in the germline V gene. The CDR3 contains 16 residues. The V gene end was trimmed by 4 bases and the J gene end by 4 bases; junction bases not matched to a gene: 10. In DNA, the CDR3 is TGTGCCAGCAGTGTTACCCTGACAGGGGGCGTTTACGAGCAGTACTTC. Its protein product is CASSVTLTGGVYEQYF.